These T cell receptor beta chains were read from a single sample in a study of control samples from healthy donors and cancer patients. Produced via immunoSEQ multiplex PCR; TCRdb's table is partial and in-frame only. The table lists 100,000 to 150,000 clones, 80% to 95% of them singletons. The sequenced sample was PBMCs. The receptors were sampled from a man older than 75 with head and neck cancer. Each CDR3 is given with its conserved first and last residue. D genes are given only for firm matches. The size field is filled for only some rows; it gives once, few, many or a size class.

>TRBJ1-5|-|17|TRBD1|TRBV19
TGTGCCAGTAGTGCTGCCCTTGGACAGGGGAGGAATCAGCCCCAGCATTTT
CASSAALGQGRNQPQHF
>TRBJ2-1|-|16|TRBD2|TRBV9
TGTGCCAGCAGCCTCCTAGCGGGAGGGCCGGGGAATGAGCAGTTCTTC
CASSLLAGGPGNEQFF
>TRBJ1-2|-|15|-|TRBV6-5
TGTGCCAGCAGGCTGGGACACCGGGTCCCCCATGGCTACACCTTC
CASRLGHRVPHGYTF
>TRBJ2-2|-|16|-|TRBV7-2
TGTGCCAGCAGCCCACGGACAGCTTCTAACACCGGGGAGCTGTTTTTT
CASSPRTASNTGELFF
>TRBJ2-3|-|20|TRBD2|TRBV9
TGTGCCAGCAGCGTAGCCCCAGGGGGGACTAGCGGGGGTGGCACAGATACGCAGTATTTT
CASSVAPGGTSGGGTDTQYF
>TRBJ2-1|-|15|-|TRBV6-2/TRBV6-3
TGTGCCAGCAGTTACCGGAGGGCCGATTACAATGAGCAGTTCTTC
CASSYRRADYNEQFF
>TRBJ1-5|once|14|TRBD1|TRBV5-5
TGTGCCAGCAGACGGGGACAGAGCAATCAGCCCCAGCATTTT
CASRRGQSNQPQHF
>TRBJ1-4|-|14|TRBD1|TRBV5-6
TGTGCCAGCAGACAGGACAGGGGAACTGAAAAACTGTTTTTT
CASRQDRGTEKLFF
>TRBJ1-3|-|15|-|TRBV4-1
TGCGCCAGCAGCCAAATTGGGGGCTCTGGAAACACCATATATTTT
CASSQIGGSGNTIYF
>TRBJ2-7|once|11|-|TRBV6-5
TGTGCCAGCAGCGTTGGCTACGAGCAGTACTTC
CASSVGYEQYF
>TRBJ2-5|-|14|-|TRBV27
TGTGCCAGCAAGCTATCAGCTGATCAAGAGACCCAGTACTTC
CASKLSADQETQYF
>TRBJ1-3|-|14|-|TRBV29-1
TGCAGCGTTGAGGTTGGCAGCCAGGGAAACACCATATATTTT
CSVEVGSQGNTIYF
>TRBJ2-7|-|13|-|TRBV27
TGTGCCAGCTCTTGGGGGGAATCCTACGAGCAGTACTTC
CASSWGESYEQYF
>TRBJ2-2|-|15|-|TRBV30
TGTGCCTGGAGTGTACCCCGGGAGAACACCGGGGAGCTGTTTTTT
CAWSVPRENTGELFF
>TRBJ1-2|-|15|TRBD1|TRBV6-4
TGTGCCAGCAGTGAGGGGACAGGGGGCGCAGGCGGCTACACCTTC
CASSEGTGGAGGYTF
>TRBJ1-1|-|14|-|TRBV5-4
TGTGCCAGCAGCCCGATCCACAGGGACACTGAAGCTTTCTTT
CASSPIHRDTEAFF
>TRBJ1-3|-|13|-|TRBV12-5
TGTGCTAGTGGTTTCAAGTCTGGAAACACCATATATTTT
CASGFKSGNTIYF
>TRBJ1-2|-|13|TRBD1|TRBV18
TGTGCCAGCTCACCACCAGGGGGCGGTCGCTACACCTTC
CASSPPGGGRYTF
>TRBJ2-3|-|17|TRBD2|TRBV7-9
TGTGCCAGCAGCTTAACGGGACTAGCGGGACGGACAGATACGCAGTATTTT
CASSLTGLAGRTDTQYF
>TRBJ2-2|-|15|-|TRBV5-1
TGCGCCAGCAGCTTGGAACCAGCGAACACCGGGGAGCTGTTTTTT
CASSLEPANTGELFF
>TRBJ1-2|-|13|-|TRBV14
TGTGCCAGCAGCCAAGAACAGATGACTGGCTACACCTTC
CASSQEQMTGYTF
>TRBJ2-5|-|11|-|TRBV20-1
TGCAGTGCTAGTCATGGGGAGACCCAGTACTTC
CSASHGETQYF
>TRBJ2-4|once|14|TRBD2|TRBV5-1
TGCGCCAGCAGCATGAGCGGGAGTGGGAACATTCAGTACTTC
CASSMSGSGNIQYF
>TRBJ2-4|-|16|-|TRBV29-1
TGCAGCGTTGACACAGGATTGGGCCTAGCCAAAAACATTCAGTACTTC
CSVDTGLGLAKNIQYF
>TRBJ2-5|-|17|-|TRBV7-2
TGTGCCAGCAGCTCCGAGAGGGGGCGGGGGCGTTGGGAGACCCAGTACTTC
CASSSERGRGRWETQYF
>TRBJ1-1|once|15|TRBD1|TRBV6-5
TGTGCCAGCAGTTACTCCCGACAGGGAGAGACTGAAGCTTTCTTT
CASSYSRQGETEAFF
>TRBJ1-5|-|14|-|TRBV20-1
TGCAGTGCTAGTTCCACAGGTCGAAATCAGCCCCAGCATTTT
CSASSTGRNQPQHF
>TRBJ1-6|once|17|TRBD1|TRBV18
TGTGCCAGCTCACTTAAGACAGGGGGCTTCTATAATTCACCCCTCCACTTT
CASSLKTGGFYNSPLHF
>TRBJ1-2|once|14|-|TRBV11-2
TGTGCCAGCGAGAGGAGGGGGGAAGGCTATGGCTACACCTTC
CASERRGEGYGYTF
>TRBJ2-7|-|15|TRBD2|TRBV11-2
TGTGCCAGCAGCTCCGCTAGCGGTAGGATCTACGAGCAGTACTTC
CASSSASGRIYEQYF
>TRBJ1-5|once|15|TRBD1|TRBV5-8
TGTGCCAGCAGCATAGGACAGGAGTTAAATCAGCCCCAGCATTTT
CASSIGQELNQPQHF
>TRBJ2-6|-|13|-|TRBV15
TGTGCCACCGGAGCTCTGGCGGCCAACGTCCTGACTTTC
CATGALAANVLTF
>TRBJ1-4|-|15|TRBD1|TRBV6-1
TGTGCCAGCACTAACAGGGGGAGGGCTAATGAAAAACTGTTTTTT
CASTNRGRANEKLFF
>TRBJ2-5|-|14|-|TRBV9
TGTGCCAGCAGTGAGTTCGGGGGACGGGAGACCCAGTACTTC
CASSEFGGRETQYF
>TRBJ2-3|once|12|-|TRBV7-9
TGTGCCAGCAGCGACGGCACAGATACGCAGTATTTT
CASSDGTDTQYF
>TRBJ1-6|-|13|-|TRBV5-1
TGCGCCAGCAGCTTGTTGTTAAATTCACCCCTCCACTTT
CASSLLLNSPLHF
>TRBJ2-7|-|10|-|TRBV19
TGTGCCAGTGGGGATCTCGAGCAGTACTTC
CASGDLEQYF
>TRBJ2-7|few|14|-|TRBV19
TGTGCCAGTAGTCCGCCCAGGGCCGCCTACGAGCAGTACTTC
CASSPPRAAYEQYF
>TRBJ2-2|few|13|-|TRBV30
TGTGCCTGGAGTGCAGACTTGACCGGGGAGCTGTTTTTT
CAWSADLTGELFF
>TRBJ2-7|-|16|TRBD1|TRBV28
TGTGCCAGCAGTTTTAACAGGGGTGTCTACTCCTACGAGCAGTACTTC
CASSFNRGVYSYEQYF
>TRBJ1-2|-|14|-|TRBV15
TGTGCCACCAGCAGCCCCCGGGGCAGCTATGGCTACACCTTC
CATSSPRGSYGYTF
>TRBJ2-3|-|14|TRBD1|TRBV18
TGTGCCAGCTCACCGGACAGGGGAACAGATACGCAGTATTTT
CASSPDRGTDTQYF
>TRBJ2-3|-|14|-|TRBV30
TGTGCCTGGAGTGCCGGGCAGTCCACAGATACGCAGTATTTT
CAWSAGQSTDTQYF
>TRBJ2-1|-|12|-|TRBV7-8
TGTGCCAGCAGCCTGGGACATCTTGAGCAGTTCTTC
CASSLGHLEQFF
>TRBJ2-7|-|14|TRBD1|TRBV19
TGTGCCAGTAGCACCGGGACAGCCTCCTACGAGCAGTACTTC
CASSTGTASYEQYF
>TRBJ2-2|-|15|TRBD2|TRBV20-1
TGCAGTGCTAGTGGGGCGGGGGTGAACACCGGGGAGCTGTTTTTT
CSASGAGVNTGELFF
>TRBJ1-6|-|14|-|TRBV4-1
TGCGCCAGCAGCGAAGCAGGGACAAGATCACCCCTCCACTTT
CASSEAGTRSPLHF
>TRBJ2-1|-|15|-|TRBV19
TGTGCCAGTAGTATGTCAGGTAGGTCCTACAATGAGCAGTTCTTC
CASSMSGRSYNEQFF